Listed here are 27 T cell receptor beta chains from one sample, sequenced in a study of T cell responses to AZD1222 COVID-19 vaccine. TCRdb keeps only in-frame clones here, not all; method: immunoSEQ multiplex PCR. In the table there are some 130,000 clones, 85% to 95% of which are singletons. This specimen was peripheral blood, taken 28 days after the second AZD1222 dose. The receptor source for this set is an adult who received the AZD1222 COVID-19 vaccine.

J is TRBJ2-3 and V is TRBV9, with 8 bases that match TRBD1. This CDR3 has 14 residues. From germline, CDR1 is SGDLS and CDR2 YYNGEE. V trimming: 4 bases; J trimming: 3 bases; junction bases outside the gene matches: 4. The CDR3 spells CASSPGQGTDTQYF. CDR3 bases: TGTGCCAGCAGCCCCGGACAGGGAACAGATACGCAGTATTTT. Full variable domain (remainder filled in from reference TRBV9 and TRBJ2-3): DSGVTQTPKHLITATGQRVTLRCSPRSGDLSVYWYQQSLDQGLQFLIQYYNGEERAKGNILERFSAQQFPDLHSELNLSSLELGDSALYFCASSPGQGTDTQYFGPGTRLTVL.

V gene TRBV5-1 combines with J gene TRBJ1-1; no firm D call. Trimming cost V 0 bases and J 4 bases, with 7 bases left between them. This CDR3 comprises 13 residues. CDR1 is SGHRS and CDR2 is YFSETQ in the germline V gene. CDR3 residues: CASSLEKTTEAFF. CDR3 nucleotide sequence: TGCGCCAGCAGCTTGGAAAAGACCACTGAAGCTTTCTTT. The full variable domain, rest sourced from reference TRBV5-1 and TRBJ1-1, is KAGVTQTPRYLIKTRGQQVTLSCSPISGHRSVSWYQQTPGQGLQFLFEYFSETQRNKGNFPGRFSGRQFSNSRSEMNVSTLELGDSALYLCASSLEKTTEAFFGQGTRLTVV.

V gene TRBV13 combines with J gene TRBJ2-7, with TRBD2 identical over 12 bases. Germline V CDR1 and CDR2: PRHDT, FYEKMQ (reference sequence). There are 16 residues in the CDR3. The ends lost 5 bases at V and 5 bases at J; junction bases unmatched: 10. The chain's CDR3 is CASSPHLAGGAHEQYF. For the CDR3, the DNA is TGTGCCAGCAGCCCTCACCTAGCGGGGGGGGCCCACGAGCAGTACTTC.

V and J are TRBV7-9 and TRBJ2-5; 9 positions agree with TRBD2. CDR3 length equals 16 residues. V dropped 3 bases and J dropped 2; count of bases not matched to a gene: 7. Germline CDR1 SEHNR, CDR2 FQNEAQ (reference sequence). CDR3: CASSFPLAGFQETQYF. The DNA for the CDR3 is TGTGCCAGCAGCTTCCCTCTAGCGGGGTTTCAAGAGACCCAGTACTTC.

This clone was picked up one time. J is TRBJ1-1 and V is TRBV7-9; no reliable D call. The CDR3 contains 11 residues. The germline V gene encodes CDR1 SEHNR and CDR2 FQNEAQ (reference sequence). V was shortened by 10 bases and J by 4 bases, with 10 bases between the two germline ends. The CDR3 nucleotides are TGTGCCACCACTATCTTCACTGAAGCTTTCTTT. This codes for CATTIFTEAFF.

CDR3 residues: CASSTPPPNTYNEQFF. In DNA form, the CDR3 reads TGTGCCAGCAGCACACCCCCCCCCAACACCTACAATGAGCAGTTCTTC. The chain joins TRBV21-1 to TRBJ2-1; the DNA was not used to check the table's D call, TRBD1. TRBV21-1 is marked as a pseudogene. This CDR3 is 16 amino acids long.

The sample holds one count of this clone. The J gene is TRBJ2-3, the V gene TRBV4-3; D tentatively fits TRBD1 or TRBD2 (6 bases each). V was cut by 0 bases and J by 4 bases, with 17 bases left in between. Germline CDR1 and CDR2: LGHNA and YSLEER. The CDR3 covers 17 residues. The CDR3 spells CASSQEGGLTGPDTQYF. CDR3 sequence (DNA): TGCGCCAGCAGCCAAGAAGGGGGACTCACGGGCCCAGATACGCAGTATTTT.

The V gene is TRBV5-4, the J gene TRBJ2-5, with D possibly TRBD1 on 5 matching bases. V was pared by 0 bases and J by 7 bases, with 19 bases between. CDR1 is SGHNT and CDR2 is YYREEE in the germline V gene (reference sequence). The CDR3 consists of 16 residues. The CDR3 loop reads CASSLDLTDRRGTQYF. CDR3 DNA: TGTGCCAGCAGCTTGGACTTGACAGACCGCAGAGGGACCCAGTACTTC. Full variable domain (rest looked up from reference TRBV5-4 and TRBJ2-5): ETGVTQSPTHLIKTRGQQVTLRCSSQSGHNTVSWYQQALGQGPQFIFQYYREEENGRGNFPPRFSGLQFPNYSSELNVNALELDDSALYLCASSLDLTDRRGTQYFGPGTRLLVL.

The chain is built from TRBV4-3 and TRBJ1-5; 8 bases agree with TRBD1. Germline V gives CDR1 LGHNA, CDR2 YSLEER. V was clipped by 6 bases and J by 4 bases; unmatched bases: 5. This CDR3 is 14 amino acids long. The CDR3 spells CASSSGQGNQPQHF. Written as DNA, the CDR3 is TGCGCCAGCAGTTCAGGACAGGGTAATCAGCCCCAGCATTTT.

The count of this clone is one. The chain uses TRBV5-1 and TRBJ2-7; D perhaps matches TRBD2 (7 bases). Germline loops: CDR1 SGHRS, CDR2 YFSETQ. The length of the CDR3 is 15 residues. Trimming shortened V by 3 bases and J by 2 bases, and 15 bases separated the two germline ends. CDR3 sequence (DNA): TGCGCCAGCAGCTCTACGGGGGGCCGAGCCTACGAGCAGTACTTC. Its protein product is CASSSTGGRAYEQYF. Looking up the rest from reference TRBV5-1 and TRBJ2-7 gives the full variable domain: KAGVTQTPRYLIKTRGQQVTLSCSPISGHRSVSWYQQTPGQGLQFLFEYFSETQRNKGNFPGRFSGRQFSNSRSEMNVSTLELGDSALYLCASSSTGGRAYEQYFGPGTRLTVT.

The chain carries TRBV7-2 and TRBJ2-3, with no clear D. Germline V gene data show CDR1 as SGHTA and CDR2 as FQGNSA. The CDR3 totals 15 residues. The V end was cut by 3 bases, the J end by 7 bases, with 17 bases between. The CDR3 bases are TGTGCCAGCAGCTTTATTAATGTACGAGGCCATACGCAGTATTTT. Translating it yields CASSFINVRGHTQYF.

The chain carries TRBV7-9 and TRBJ2-5; no definite D call. V lost 2 bases to trimming and J lost 2 bases, with 12 bases between them. The CDR3 sequence is 15 residues long. In germline, CDR1 is SEHNR, CDR2 FQNEAQ (reference sequence). CDR3: CASSLLSTPQETQYF. CDR3 in DNA: TGTGCCAGCAGCTTACTTTCCACCCCTCAAGAGACCCAGTACTTC.

V is TRBV14 and J is TRBJ1-2; TRBD1 agrees at 7 bases. CDR1 and CDR2 from the germline V gene are SGHDN and FVKESK. V dropped 0 bases and J dropped 7; count of bases not matched to a gene: 14. The CDR3 sequence is 17 residues long. The CDR3: CASSQDLGGGGDGGYTF. The CDR3 bases are TGTGCCAGCAGCCAAGATTTGGGTGGAGGGGGCGACGGTGGCTACACCTTC.

The chain combines TRBV30 with TRBJ1-4; D is perhaps TRBD1 (5 bases). Germline loops: CDR1 GTSNPN, CDR2 SVGIG (reference sequence). Trimming shortened V by 0 bases and J by 14 bases, and 13 bases separated the two germline ends. The CDR3 contains 12 residues. As DNA, the CDR3 is TGTGCCTGGAGTGTACTTGGTGGGGACCTGTTTTTT. Protein product: CAWSVLGGDLFF.

The V and J genes are TRBV9 and TRBJ2-6, with a weak D call TRBD2 (5 bases). Germline values: CDR1 SGDLS, CDR2 YYNGEE. Trimming removed 4 bases at V and 5 bases at J, with 16 bases between. The CDR3 extends over 16 amino acids. The CDR3 here is CASSPTGTPWANVLTF. CDR3 nucleotide sequence: TGTGCCAGCAGCCCGACGGGAACACCCTGGGCCAACGTCCTGACTTTC.

This chain joins TRBV18 and TRBJ1-5, with TRBD1 matching 11 bases. Germline V gene data show CDR1 as KGHSH and CDR2 as LQKENI. This CDR3 spans 17 amino acids. V trimming: 3 bases; J trimming: 6 bases; junction bases outside the gene matches: 10. The CDR3 region is CASSPNPGTGGGQPQHF. CDR3 DNA: TGTGCCAGCTCACCTAATCCCGGGACAGGGGGAGGTCAGCCCCAGCATTTT.

In its sample, this clone ranks as medium-sized (0.01 to 0.1%). The V call is TRBV7-9, the J call TRBJ1-3; no clear D. V lost 1 base, J lost 0 bases, and 13 bases lay in between. This CDR3 comprises 17 residues. Germline values: CDR1 SEHNR, CDR2 FQNEAQ (reference sequence). CDR3 loop: CASSLVYGILSGNTIYF. CDR3 coding DNA: TGTGCCAGCAGCTTAGTTTACGGGATTCTCTCTGGAAACACCATATATTTT.

CDR3 bases: TGTGCCAGCAGTCCTCCCCGGGGCAGGGCGAGCTCCTATAATTCACCCCTCCACTTT. Amino acids: CASSPPRGRASSYNSPLHF. This sequence joins TRBV27 and TRBJ1-6; D perhaps matches TRBD1 (5 bases). V dropped 5 bases and J dropped 0 bases, with 20 bases sitting between them. The CDR3 has 19 amino acids. Germline V gives CDR1 MNHEY, CDR2 SMNVEV (reference sequence).

This clone was picked up one time. The CDR3 spells CASISARHNQPQHF. The CDR3 DNA follows: TGTGCCAGCATTTCCGCCCGACACAATCAGCCCCAGCATTTT. The rearrangement links TRBV28 to TRBJ1-5; D gene ambiguous. This CDR3 contains 14 residues. V lost 7 bases and J 3 bases, leaving 13 bases between the germline ends. Germline assignment: CDR1 MDHEN and CDR2 SYDVKM.

This rearrangement joins TRBV6-5 to TRBJ2-7, with D maybe TRBD1 (5 bases). This CDR3 spans 11 amino acids. The V gene's germline CDR1 is MNHEY and CDR2 SVGAGI. The V and J ends lost 7 bases and 4 bases respectively, with 8 bases between them. CDR3 in amino acids: CASTKGYEQYF. CDR3 DNA sequence: TGTGCCAGCACCAAGGGGTACGAGCAGTACTTC.

The chain combines TRBV5-1 with TRBJ2-6; D possibly corresponds to TRBD1 (5 bases). The germline V gene encodes CDR1 SGHRS and CDR2 YFSETQ. CDR3 length: 17 residues. V lost 3 bases and J 3 bases, leaving 16 bases between the germline ends. CDR3 amino acids: CASSWYSRASGANVLTF. CDR3 nucleotide sequence: TGCGCCAGCAGCTGGTATTCCAGGGCGAGTGGGGCCAACGTCCTGACTTTC.

The genes are TRBV15 and TRBJ2-1; D call uncertain. The CDR3 has 13 residues. CDR1 LNHNV and CDR2 YYDKDF come from the germline V gene (reference sequence). V was cut by 1 base and J by 6 bases, with 7 bases left in between. In DNA, the CDR3 is TGTGCCACCAGCAGAGCTGGGTCCAATGAGCAGTTCTTC. Translated: CATSRAGSNEQFF.

CDR3 coding DNA: TGTGCCAGCAGCCTTACAGGGTCTTATCAGCCCCAGCATTTT. Its protein product is CASSLTGSYQPQHF. The V gene is TRBV5-5, the J gene TRBJ1-5; tentative D call: TRBD1 (6 bases). Deletions cut 4 bases from V and 5 bases from J, with 13 bases between. The CDR3 consists of 14 residues. CDR1 is SGHKS, CDR2 YYEKEE, per germline (reference sequence).

The rearrangement links TRBV14 to TRBJ1-4, with D maybe TRBD1 (6 bases). In germline, CDR1 is SGHDN, CDR2 FVKESK. The V end was cut by 1 base, the J end by 6 bases, with 12 bases between. The CDR3 is 15 amino acids. DNA of the CDR3: TGTGCCAGCAGCCAAGTCGCCGGGGGCGATGAAAAACTGTTTTTT. Its protein is CASSQVAGGDEKLFF.

This clone is a singleton in its sample. Other DNA sequences in the same sample also yield this CDR3. The chain has TRBV9 and TRBJ1-2; D is perhaps TRBD1 (6 bases). V dropped 0 bases and J dropped 8 bases, with 8 bases sitting between them. Germline V lookup: CDR1 SGDLS, CDR2 YYNGEE. CDR3 length equals 12 residues. CDR3 nucleotides: TGTGCCAGCAGCGTAGCAGGGGACGGCTACACCTTC. Residues: CASSVAGDGYTF.

The genes are TRBV28 and TRBJ2-7, with TRBD2 matching 8 bases. The trim removed 2 bases at V and 2 bases at J, leaving 5 bases unmatched. CDR1 MDHEN and CDR2 SYDVKM come from the germline V gene. The CDR3 has 15 residues. CDR3 DNA: TGTGCCAGCAGTTTAATACCGGGGGGGACCTACGAGCAGTACTTC. Translation gives CASSLIPGGTYEQYF.

The CDR3 DNA follows: TGTGCCTGGACCGGGACAGGGCGAGAGCAGTACTTC. This sequence encodes CAWTGTGREQYF. The rearrangement links TRBV30 to TRBJ2-7; TRBD1 agrees at 9 bases. Germline trimming cut 4 bases from V and 7 bases from J; bases unmatched to any gene: 5. Germline-derived CDR1 and CDR2 are GTSNPN and SVGIG (reference sequence). The CDR3 sequence is 12 residues long.